Following are 27 T cell receptor beta chains from one sample sequenced in a study of blood T cell repertoires in COVID-19. Some clones are missing from TCRdb's copy, which holds only in-frame ones; the method was immunoSEQ multiplex PCR. This table holds 250,000 to 300,000 clones, roughly 93% found once. Sequencing used PBMCs or T cells enriched from blood (not recorded which). These receptor sequences come from a woman in her 40s with acute COVID-19.

About this clone itself: A junction end diverges from the germline sequence, so it may reflect a read error. The gene calls are TRBV5-1 and TRBJ1-1; the D gene is possibly TRBD1 (5 bases). The CDR3 totals 13 residues. Looked up from germline, CDR1 is SGHRS and CDR2 is YFSETQ. The DNA for the CDR3 is TGCGCCAGCAGCTTGGAGGGCGGATCCCGGGGGTTTTTT. Its translation is CASSLEGGSRGFF.

The gene calls are TRBV20-1 and TRBJ1-1, with D unclear. This CDR3 spans 11 amino acids. Germline CDR1 DFQATT, CDR2 SNEGSKA (reference sequence). V was shortened by 1 base and J by 8 bases, with 8 bases between the two germline ends. CDR3: CSARVGKEAFF. CDR3 sequence (DNA): TGCAGTGCTAGAGTCGGGAAAGAAGCTTTCTTT.

The V gene is TRBV10-3, the J gene TRBJ2-5; TRBD2 matches at 9 bases. The CDR3 runs 14 residues. V lost 6 bases and J lost 5; bases outside the gene matches: 7. The V gene's germline CDR1 is ENHRY and CDR2 SYGVKD. Here the CDR3 DNA reads TGTGCCATCAGATTAGCGGGGGAGACGGAGACCCAGTACTTC. It codes for CAIRLAGETETQYF.

The rearrangement links TRBV19 to TRBJ2-7; 10 bases fit TRBD1. V gave up 6 bases and J gave up 5 bases; unmatched junction bases: 16. Germline CDR1 LNHDA, CDR2 SQIVND (reference sequence). CDR3 size: 17 residues. CDR3 loop: CASRPTPTLGQGDEQYF. The CDR3 region has the DNA TGTGCCAGTAGACCTACCCCAACCCTCGGACAGGGGGACGAGCAGTACTTC.

V and J are TRBV6-5 and TRBJ1-1; D uncertain. The CDR3 is 15 amino acids. Trimming pared 6 bases from V and 3 bases from J, leaving 17 bases between. Germline assignment: CDR1 MNHEY and CDR2 SVGAGI. For the CDR3, the DNA is TGTGCCAGCAGCTTTAGAGATTCTTTGGACACTGAAGCTTTCTTT. Its translation is CASSFRDSLDTEAFF.

The rearrangement joins TRBV4-1 to TRBJ2-7; D not resolved. The V end lost 1 base, the J end lost 5 bases, and 15 bases lay between the germline ends. This CDR3 has 15 amino acids. In germline, CDR1 is MGHRA, CDR2 YSYEKL. CDR3 protein: CASSQGRRPADEQYF. In DNA form, the CDR3 reads TGCGCCAGCAGCCAAGGGCGCAGGCCAGCCGACGAGCAGTACTTC.

The chain carries TRBV5-5 and TRBJ2-5; D unclear. Trimming took off 4 bases at V and 2 bases at J, with 18 bases between the two ends. This CDR3 is 16 amino acids long. CDR1 and CDR2 from the germline V gene are SGHKS and YYEKEE (reference sequence). Here the CDR3 reads CASSPNVARPQETQYF. CDR3 DNA sequence: TGTGCCAGCAGCCCCAACGTTGCCAGGCCTCAAGAGACCCAGTACTTC.

V usage is TRBV5-1 and J usage is TRBJ2-2; D unclear. With 0 bases removed from V and 4 bases from J, the gap between germline ends came to 4 bases. The CDR3 length is 13 residues. The germline gives CDR1 SGHRS, CDR2 YFSETQ. CDR3 in amino acids: CASSLDSTGELFF. For the CDR3, the DNA is TGCGCCAGCAGCTTGGACAGCACCGGGGAGCTGTTTTTT.

The chain recombines TRBV19 with TRBJ2-3, with 10 nucleotides matching TRBD2. Germline V lookup: CDR1 LNHDA, CDR2 SQIVND (reference sequence). The CDR3 contains 17 residues. V lost 2 bases to trimming and J lost 0 bases; unmatched junction nucleotides: 5. CDR3 protein: CASSISGRVGSTDTQYF. The CDR3, as DNA: TGTGCCAGTAGTATAAGCGGGAGGGTGGGAAGCACAGATACGCAGTATTTT. The whole variable domain, remainder taken from reference TRBV19 and TRBJ2-3, is DGGITQSPKYLFRKEGQNVTLSCEQNLNHDAMYWYRQDPGQGLRLIYYSQIVNDFQKGDIAEGYSVSREKKESFPLTVTSAQKNPTAFYLCASSISGRVGSTDTQYFGPGTRLTVL.

The CDR3 loop is CASSRSGQGDYGYTF. In DNA, the CDR3 is TGTGCCAGCAGCAGATCGGGACAGGGGGACTATGGCTACACCTTC. V gene TRBV21-1 combines with J gene TRBJ1-2; the table assigns TRBD1, which was not confirmed against the DNA. TRBV21-1 is recorded as a pseudogene. The CDR3 runs to 15 residues.

The chain employs TRBV9 and TRBJ1-3; no definite D call. Germline loops: CDR1 SGDLS, CDR2 YYNGEE. CDR3 length: 13 residues. Trimming shortened V by 4 bases and J by 2 bases, and 7 bases separated the two germline ends. Here the CDR3 DNA reads TGTGCCAGCAGCTCCAGTCCTGGAAACACCATATATTTT. It is translated as CASSSSPGNTIYF.

The chain carries TRBV4-2 and TRBJ1-6, with D possibly TRBD1 on 6 matching bases. Trimming removed 1 base at V and 3 bases at J, with 16 bases between. Per germline, CDR1 LGHNA and CDR2 YNFKEQ. The CDR3 has 18 amino acids. CDR3 residues: CASSQGDKGSLYNSPLHF. For the CDR3, the DNA is TGTGCCAGCAGCCAAGGGGACAAAGGGTCCCTCTATAATTCACCCCTCCACTTT.

The CDR3 region is CASSWGQGSYNSPLHF. The CDR3 DNA reads as TGTGCCAGCAGCTGGGGACAGGGCTCCTATAATTCACCCCTCCACTTT. V usage is TRBV5-4 and J usage is TRBJ1-6; 9 bases map to TRBD1. The length of the CDR3 is 16 residues. Germline V lookup: CDR1 SGHNT, CDR2 YYREEE (reference sequence). The V segment lost 3 bases and the J segment 0 bases; nucleotides outside the gene matches: 1. Drawing the rest from reference TRBV5-4 and TRBJ1-6, the complete variable domain is ETGVTQSPTHLIKTRGQQVTLRCSSQSGHNTVSWYQQALGQGPQFIFQYYREEENGRGNFPPRFSGLQFPNYSSELNVNALELDDSALYLCASSWGQGSYNSPLHFGNGTRLTVT.

This chain uses TRBV3-1 (or the pseudogene TRBV3-2) with TRBJ2-4; D perhaps matches TRBD1 (5 bases). Germline CDR1 LGHDT, CDR2 YNNKEL (reference sequence). The germline V and J ends were trimmed by 1 base and 1 base, with 14 bases remaining between them. This CDR3 contains 17 residues. For the CDR3, the DNA is TGTGCCAGCAGCCAAGGTAGGGGTATTGTCGCCAAAAACATTCAGTACTTC. Protein: CASSQGRGIVAKNIQYF.

CDR3 in amino acids: CASSLVGLGDTGELFF. For the CDR3, the DNA is TGTGCCAGCAGCTTGGTAGGACTCGGGGACACCGGGGAGCTGTTTTTT. The chain is built from TRBV5-4 and TRBJ2-2; a weak D match, TRBD2 (5 bases). The germline V gene encodes CDR1 SGHNT and CDR2 YYREEE (reference sequence). This CDR3 spans 16 amino acids. V lost 0 bases and J lost 3, with 12 bases in between.

V and J are TRBV5-1 and TRBJ2-1; weak D call: TRBD1 (6 bases). Trimming removed 4 bases at V and 6 bases at J, with 20 bases between. This CDR3 contains 16 residues. Germline CDR1 reads SGHRS; CDR2 reads YFSETQ. The CDR3 region has the DNA TGCGCCAGCAGCCTGGGACCCACTACAGGGAGCAATGAGCAGTTCTTC. This codes for CASSLGPTTGSNEQFF.

This clone appeared a single time. The chain is built from TRBV2 and TRBJ2-1, with 15 bases that match TRBD2. CDR1 SNHLY and CDR2 FYNNEI come from the germline V gene. This CDR3 is 14 amino acids long. The J segment lost 13 bases and the V segment lost 6 bases, leaving 7 bases of the junction unmatched. The CDR3 coding sequence is TGTGCCAGCAGGGGACTAGCGGGGGGCGGAAGTCAGTTCTTC. It specifies CASRGLAGGGSQFF.

The chain couples TRBV5-1 to TRBJ2-6; no reliable D call. CDR3 size: 15 residues. V was trimmed by 0 bases and J by 0 bases, leaving 4 bases between them. In germline, CDR1 is SGHRS, CDR2 YFSETQ. CDR3 protein: CASSLGASGANVLTF. In DNA, the CDR3 is TGCGCCAGCAGCTTGGGGGCCTCTGGGGCCAACGTCCTGACTTTC.

This sequence joins TRBV28 and TRBJ2-7; D is possibly TRBD1 (6 bases). This CDR3 is built from 14 residues. Germline CDR1 reads MDHEN; CDR2 reads SYDVKM. Trimming removed 2 bases at V and 3 bases at J, with 11 bases between. CDR3 residues: CASSLAGVNYEQYF. CDR3 bases: TGTGCCAGCAGTTTAGCAGGGGTGAACTACGAGCAGTACTTC.

This clone has just a few counts. This chain links TRBV7-8 with TRBJ2-3; 11 bases are a match to TRBD2. The CDR3 is 19 residues long. Per germline, CDR1 SGHVS and CDR2 FQNEAQ. The V gene end was trimmed by 0 bases and the J gene end by 0 bases; junction bases not matched to a gene: 8. CDR3 loop: CASSLAVLAGGASTDTQYF. The CDR3 region has the DNA TGTGCCAGCAGCTTAGCGGTTCTAGCGGGAGGAGCTAGCACAGATACGCAGTATTTT.

In this sample, this clone turned up a few times. The J gene is TRBJ2-1, the V gene TRBV5-4; TRBD1 might be the D (6 bases). CDR3 length: 13 amino acids. The germline gives CDR1 SGHNT, CDR2 YYREEE (reference sequence). V lost 2 bases and J 4 bases, leaving 7 bases between the germline ends. The CDR3 DNA follows: TGTGCCAGCAGCTTCGGACAGTACAATGAGCAGTTCTTC. Protein: CASSFGQYNEQFF. The variable domain in full, with the rest retrieved from reference TRBV5-4 and TRBJ2-1, is ETGVTQSPTHLIKTRGQQVTLRCSSQSGHNTVSWYQQALGQGPQFIFQYYREEENGRGNFPPRFSGLQFPNYSSELNVNALELDDSALYLCASSFGQYNEQFFGPGTRLTVL.

The chain has TRBV3-1 (or the pseudogene TRBV3-2) and TRBJ1-1; D remains unclear. Germline V gene sequence: CDR1 LGHDT, CDR2 YNNKEL (reference sequence). Between the trimmed V and J ends, which lost 0 bases and 5 bases, there was a span of 13 bases. This CDR3 has 15 residues. Written as DNA, the CDR3 is TGTGCCAGCAGCCAAGATTTTAGGAGAGAGACTGAAGCTTTCTTT. The encoded protein is CASSQDFRRETEAFF.

The chain recombines TRBV27 with TRBJ1-1; D unclear. This CDR3 is built from 14 residues. The germline V gene encodes CDR1 MNHEY and CDR2 SMNVEV (reference sequence). V dropped 5 bases and J dropped 0 bases, with 10 bases sitting between them. CDR3 DNA: TGTGCCAGCAGTCCGAGAGGGATGAACACTGAAGCTTTCTTT. This sequence encodes CASSPRGMNTEAFF.

DNA of the CDR3: TGTGCCAGCACCCCTGGGGCGGGGATGAATGGCTACACCTTC. Its protein product is CASTPGAGMNGYTF. V gene TRBV7-9 combines with J gene TRBJ1-2; tentatively, D is TRBD1 (5 bases). Germline CDR1 and CDR2: SEHNR and FQNEAQ (reference sequence). V dropped 7 bases and J dropped 6 bases, with 18 bases sitting between them. There are 14 residues in the CDR3.

The chain couples TRBV4-1 to TRBJ2-7; 9 positions agree with TRBD2. In germline, CDR1 is MGHRA, CDR2 YSYEKL. V was clipped by 1 base and J by 2 bases; unmatched bases: 3. The CDR3 is 15 residues long. The CDR3 region is CASSQGGGGAYEQYF. CDR3 DNA: TGCGCCAGCAGCCAAGGTGGCGGGGGGGCCTACGAGCAGTACTTC.

The rearrangement links TRBV5-8 to TRBJ2-5; no clear D gene. This CDR3 contains 14 residues. Trimming shortened V by 3 bases and J by 2 bases, and 11 bases separated the two germline ends. Germline CDR1 and CDR2: SGHTS and YDEGEE. Here the CDR3 reads CASSYGVRQETQYF. The CDR3 bases are TGTGCCAGCAGCTACGGAGTCCGTCAAGAGACCCAGTACTTC.

The chain is built from TRBV4-1 and TRBJ2-3, with 8 nucleotides matching TRBD2. Germline values: CDR1 MGHRA, CDR2 YSYEKL. CDR3 length: 15 amino acids. The V gene end was trimmed by 3 bases and the J gene end by 4 bases; junction bases not matched to a gene: 6. CDR3 loop: CASSQLGGRPDTQYF. CDR3 bases: TGCGCCAGCAGCCAGCTGGGCGGGAGGCCAGATACGCAGTATTTT.